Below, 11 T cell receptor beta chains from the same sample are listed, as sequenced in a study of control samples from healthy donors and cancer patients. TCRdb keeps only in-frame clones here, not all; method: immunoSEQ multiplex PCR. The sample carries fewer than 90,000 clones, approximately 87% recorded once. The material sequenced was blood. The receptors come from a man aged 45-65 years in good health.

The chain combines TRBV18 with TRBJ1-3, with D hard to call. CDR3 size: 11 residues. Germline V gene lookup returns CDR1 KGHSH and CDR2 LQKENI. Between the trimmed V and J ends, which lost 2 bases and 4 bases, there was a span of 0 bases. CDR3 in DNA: TGTGCCAGCTCACCAGGAAACACCATATATTTT. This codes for CASSPGNTIYF.

The CDR3 region has the DNA TGTGCCAGCAGTTATGGGACTAGCGGCACAGATACGCAGTATTTT. This gives the protein CASSYGTSGTDTQYF. This rearrangement joins TRBV6-2 or TRBV6-3 to TRBJ2-3, with 10 nucleotides matching TRBD2. The ends lost 3 bases at V and 1 base at J; junction bases unmatched: 1. The germline V gene encodes CDR1 MNHEY and CDR2 SVGEGT. The CDR3 contains 15 residues.

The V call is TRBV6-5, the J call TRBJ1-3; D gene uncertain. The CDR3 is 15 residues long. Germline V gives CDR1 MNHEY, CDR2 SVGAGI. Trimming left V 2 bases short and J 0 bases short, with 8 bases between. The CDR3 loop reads CASSYEVSSGNTIYF. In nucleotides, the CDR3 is TGTGCCAGCAGTTACGAAGTCAGCTCTGGAAACACCATATATTTT.

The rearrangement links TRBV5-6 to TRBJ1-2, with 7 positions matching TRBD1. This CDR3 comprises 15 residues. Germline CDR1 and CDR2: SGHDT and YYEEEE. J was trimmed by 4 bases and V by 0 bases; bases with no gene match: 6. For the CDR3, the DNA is TGTGCCAGCAGCTTGGGGGACAGCGGGACCTATGGCTACACCTTC. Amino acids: CASSLGDSGTYGYTF.

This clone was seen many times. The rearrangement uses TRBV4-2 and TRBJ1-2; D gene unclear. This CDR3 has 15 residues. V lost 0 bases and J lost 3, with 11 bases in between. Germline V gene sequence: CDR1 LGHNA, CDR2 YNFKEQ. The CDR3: CASSQDVNSYYGYTF. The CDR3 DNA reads TGTGCCAGCAGCCAAGATGTGAACAGCTACTATGGCTACACCTTC.

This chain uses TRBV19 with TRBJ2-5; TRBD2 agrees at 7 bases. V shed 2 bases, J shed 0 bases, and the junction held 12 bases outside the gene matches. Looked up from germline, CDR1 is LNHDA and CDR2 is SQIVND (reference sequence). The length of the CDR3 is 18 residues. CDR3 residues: CASSILSPLREYQETQYF. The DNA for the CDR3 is TGTGCCAGTAGTATACTCTCCCCCCTGCGGGAGTACCAAGAGACCCAGTACTTC.

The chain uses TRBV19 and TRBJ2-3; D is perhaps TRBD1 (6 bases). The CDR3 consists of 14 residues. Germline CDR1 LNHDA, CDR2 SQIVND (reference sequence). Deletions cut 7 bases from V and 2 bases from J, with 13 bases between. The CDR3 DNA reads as TGTGCCAGTACCCTTAGGGGGACCACAGATACGCAGTATTTT. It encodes CASTLRGTTDTQYF.

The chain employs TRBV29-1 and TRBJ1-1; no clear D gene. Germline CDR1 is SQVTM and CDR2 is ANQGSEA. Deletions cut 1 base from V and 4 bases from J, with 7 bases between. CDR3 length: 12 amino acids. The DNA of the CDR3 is TGCAGCGTTGAAGTAGGGCCCACTGAAGCTTTCTTT. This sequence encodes CSVEVGPTEAFF. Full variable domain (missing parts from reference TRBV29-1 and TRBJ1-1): SAVISQKPSRDICQRGTSLTIQCQVDSQVTMMFWYRQQPGQSLTLIATANQGSEATYESGFVIDKFPISRPNLTFSTLTVSNMSPEDSSIYLCSVEVGPTEAFFGQGTRLTVV.

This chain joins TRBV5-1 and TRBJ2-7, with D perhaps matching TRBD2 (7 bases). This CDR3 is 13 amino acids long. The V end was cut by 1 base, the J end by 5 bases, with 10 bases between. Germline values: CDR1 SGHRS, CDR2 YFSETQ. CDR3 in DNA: TGCGCCAGCAGCTTGCGGGGGGCAGACGAGCAGTACTTC. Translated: CASSLRGADEQYF.

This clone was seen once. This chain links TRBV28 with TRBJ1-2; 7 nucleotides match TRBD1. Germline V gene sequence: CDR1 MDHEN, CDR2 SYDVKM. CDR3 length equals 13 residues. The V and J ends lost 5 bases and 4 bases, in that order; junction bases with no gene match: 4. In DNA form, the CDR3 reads TGTGCCAGCAGTCCTCAGGGGGGCTATGGCTACACCTTC. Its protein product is CASSPQGGYGYTF.

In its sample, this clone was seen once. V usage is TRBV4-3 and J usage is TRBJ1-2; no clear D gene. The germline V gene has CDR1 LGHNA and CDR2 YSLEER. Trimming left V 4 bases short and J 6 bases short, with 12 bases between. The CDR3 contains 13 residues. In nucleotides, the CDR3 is TGCGCCAGCAGCCGCGAAGTTTGGGATGGCTACACCTTC. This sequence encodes CASSREVWDGYTF.